Presented here are 21 T cell receptor beta chains from one specimen sequenced in a study of T cell responses to AZD1222 COVID-19 vaccine. TCRdb's table, derived via immunoSEQ multiplex PCR, lists solely in-frame clones and lacks some. Among roughly 150,000 clones listed, more than 85% were seen once. Material: peripheral blood, obtained after recovery from COVID-19. These receptors were taken from an adult who had recovered from COVID-19.

The gene calls are TRBV5-8 and TRBJ1-5; D gene unclear. The length of the CDR3 is 11 residues. V was pared by 1 base and J by 8 bases, with 4 bases between. The germline CDR1 and CDR2 sequences are SGHTS and YDEGEE. The CDR3 sequence is CASSLTEPQHF. As DNA, the CDR3 is TGTGCCAGCAGCTTGACAGAGCCCCAGCATTTT. The variable domain in full, with the rest retrieved from reference TRBV5-8 and TRBJ1-5, is EAGVTQSPTHLIKTRGQQATLRCSPISGHTSVYWYQQALGLGLQFLLWYDEGEERNRGNFPPRFSGRQFPNYSSELNVNALELEDSALYLCASSLTEPQHFGDGTRLSIL.

CDR3 in amino acids: CSVQRQPPTDTQYF. The CDR3 DNA is TGCAGCGTCCAACGACAGCCCCCAACAGATACGCAGTATTTT. The chain is built from TRBV29-1 and TRBJ2-3, with D possibly being TRBD1 (5 bases). The length of the CDR3 is 14 residues. CDR1 and CDR2 from the germline V gene are SQVTM and ANQGSEA. V lost 6 bases, J lost 3 bases, and 16 bases lay in between.

This chain links TRBV13 with TRBJ1-1, with no clear D. This CDR3 has 14 residues. The germline gives CDR1 PRHDT, CDR2 FYEKMQ (reference sequence). V was trimmed by 0 bases and J by 4 bases, leaving 9 bases between them. CDR3 protein: CASSLGRWGTEAFF. CDR3 coding DNA: TGTGCCAGCAGCTTAGGGCGGTGGGGCACTGAAGCTTTCTTT. Full variable domain (missing parts from reference TRBV13 and TRBJ1-1): AAGVIQSPRHLIKEKRETATLKCYPIPRHDTVYWYQQGPGQDPQFLISFYEKMQSDKGSIPDRFSAQQFSDYHSELNMSSLELGDSALYFCASSLGRWGTEAFFGQGTRLTVV.

This rearrangement joins TRBV6-2 or TRBV6-3 to TRBJ1-1; unclear D gene. V lost 7 bases and J lost 4, with 16 bases in between. From germline, CDR1 is MNHEY and CDR2 SVGEGT. The CDR3 runs to 14 residues. CDR3 sequence reads: CASIPEGSGTEAFF. The CDR3 coding sequence is TGTGCCAGCATCCCTGAGGGCAGCGGCACTGAAGCTTTCTTT.

This chain links TRBV7-2 with TRBJ2-1; 9 nucleotides match TRBD2. J gave up 10 bases and V 2 bases, and 9 bases lay outside the gene matches. There are 15 residues in the CDR3. The V gene's germline CDR1 is SGHTA and CDR2 FQGNSA. In DNA form, the CDR3 reads TGTGCCAGCAGCTTACAGGCGGGAGGGCTAGGGGAGCAGTTCTTC. Amino acid sequence: CASSLQAGGLGEQFF.

The chain combines TRBV28 with TRBJ1-5, with 8 bases aligning to TRBD1. Germline loops: CDR1 MDHEN, CDR2 SYDVKM. The CDR3 extends over 15 amino acids. With 5 bases clipped from V and 1 base from J, the junction kept 4 bases outside the gene matches. The CDR3 reads CASSRTGSSNQPQHF. The CDR3 nucleotides read TGTGCCAGCAGTCGGACAGGGAGCAGCAATCAGCCCCAGCATTTT.

There are a few counts of this clone. The chain has TRBV4-1 and TRBJ1-2; 7 positions match TRBD1. The CDR3 totals 16 residues. The germline V gene encodes CDR1 MGHRA and CDR2 YSYEKL. V lost 4 bases, J lost 0 bases, and 8 bases stayed unmatched. CDR3 residues: CASSPGQALTNYGYTF. CDR3 DNA sequence: TGCGCCAGCAGCCCCGGACAGGCCCTGACTAACTATGGCTACACCTTC.

This sequence joins TRBV9 and TRBJ2-2, with 9 bases lining up with TRBD2. Per the germline V gene, CDR1 is SGDLS and CDR2 is YYNGEE. The CDR3 totals 16 residues. V lost 3 bases and J lost 4; bases outside the gene matches: 7. The CDR3: CASSGSGREGTGELFF. CDR3 coding DNA: TGTGCCAGCAGCGGGTCCGGGCGGGAGGGCACCGGGGAGCTGTTTTTT. The whole variable domain, filled in from reference TRBV9 and TRBJ2-2, reads DSGVTQTPKHLITATGQRVTLRCSPRSGDLSVYWYQQSLDQGLQFLIQYYNGEERAKGNILERFSAQQFPDLHSELNLSSLELGDSALYFCASSGSGREGTGELFFGEGSRLTVL.

The chain carries TRBV5-1 and TRBJ2-7, with TRBD1 identical over 10 bases. Unmatched junction bases numbered 10, after V lost 4 bases and J lost 0 bases. Germline values: CDR1 SGHRS, CDR2 YFSETQ. The CDR3 loop spans 17 amino acids. CDR3 nucleotides: TGCGCCAGCAGCCGAGATCCGGGACAGGGGAGCTCCTACGAGCAGTACTTC. Its translation: CASSRDPGQGSSYEQYF.

This chain joins TRBV11-1 and TRBJ1-1, with a possible D match to TRBD1 (5 bases). V was cut by 6 bases and J by 9 bases, with 23 bases left in between. The CDR3 totals 15 residues. Germline lookup yields CDR1 SGHAT and CDR2 FQDESV (reference sequence). CDR3 sequence reads: CASRSQGVGPQQAFF. In DNA, the CDR3 is TGTGCCAGCAGGTCGCAGGGTGTTGGACCCCAGCAAGCTTTCTTT.

The V and J genes are TRBV11-2 and TRBJ2-5; no definite D call. CDR1 SGHAT and CDR2 FQNNGV come from the germline V gene. The V and J ends lost 0 bases and 1 base respectively, with 9 bases between them. The CDR3 is 15 residues long. The CDR3 DNA reads TGTGCCAGCAGCTTAGATCAGCCAGGCCAAGAGACCCAGTACTTC. Residues: CASSLDQPGQETQYF.

The chain combines TRBV29-1 with TRBJ2-1; 11 bases match TRBD2. Germline CDR1 SQVTM, CDR2 ANQGSEA. J lost 8 bases, V lost 6 bases, and 9 bases had no gene match. CDR3 length: 14 residues. The CDR3 DNA is TGCAGCGTCTTACTAGCGGGAGTTTATCATGAGCAGTTCTTC. Amino acids: CSVLLAGVYHEQFF.

In regard to this clone: Other DNA sequences within the sample encode an identical CDR3. The V and J genes are TRBV7-9 and TRBJ2-5; possible D gene TRBD2, 5 bases. This CDR3 spans 13 amino acids. Germline assignment: CDR1 SEHNR and CDR2 FQNEAQ (reference sequence). With 2 bases removed from V and 3 bases from J, the gap between germline ends came to 7 bases. This chain's CDR3 is CASSLMREETQYF. The CDR3 DNA reads as TGTGCCAGCAGCTTAATGAGGGAAGAGACCCAGTACTTC.

The chain combines TRBV7-9 with TRBJ2-7, with 10 bases that match TRBD1. V lost 1 base and J lost 5; bases outside the gene matches: 8. The CDR3 has 16 residues. Germline CDR1 is SEHNR and CDR2 is FQNEAQ (reference sequence). The CDR3 loop reads CASSLVSGTGANEQYF. CDR3 in DNA: TGTGCCAGCAGCTTAGTTTCCGGGACAGGGGCCAACGAGCAGTACTTC.

The chain employs TRBV3-1 (or the pseudogene TRBV3-2) and TRBJ2-7, with TRBD2 identical over 8 bases. This CDR3 has 14 amino acids. Trimming at V came to 4 bases and at J to 0 bases, leaving 2 bases not matched to a gene. Germline values: CDR1 LGHDT, CDR2 YNNKEL (reference sequence). The chain's CDR3 is CASSPGGYSYEQYF. DNA for the CDR3: TGTGCCAGCAGCCCGGGGGGGTACTCCTACGAGCAGTACTTC.

The J gene is TRBJ1-5, the V gene TRBV23-1; D may be TRBD1 (6 bases). TRBV23-1 is an ORF, and what it does is uncertain. The CDR3 is made up of 15 amino acids. V lost 4 bases and J 3 bases, leaving 13 bases between the germline ends. The CDR3 region has the DNA TGCGCCAGCAGTCGCAGGGGCAGGAACAATCAGCCCCAGCATTTT. It yields the protein CASSRRGRNNQPQHF.

The chain links TRBV7-9 to TRBJ1-4; TRBD1 aligns across 7 bases. The CDR3 has 17 amino acids. Germline CDR1 and CDR2: SEHNR and FQNEAQ (reference sequence). The trim removed 4 bases at V and 7 bases at J, leaving 15 bases unmatched. This chain's CDR3 is CASSSGQDSGLVEKLFF. The CDR3 nucleotides read TGTGCCAGCAGCTCCGGACAGGATTCGGGCCTAGTTGAAAAACTGTTTTTT.

The chain carries TRBV18 and TRBJ2-3; 10 bases map to TRBD2. This CDR3 region has 15 residues. V was clipped by 3 bases and J by 5 bases; unmatched bases: 5. Germline CDR1 and CDR2: KGHSH and LQKENI. The CDR3 DNA reads as TGTGCCAGCTCACCGGAGCGGGAGGGTCGAGATACGCAGTATTTT. Encoded protein: CASSPEREGRDTQYF.

The CDR3 sequence is CAISEEGGGNQETQYF. Written as DNA, the CDR3 is TGTGCCATCAGTGAAGAGGGGGGAGGGAACCAAGAGACCCAGTACTTC. This rearrangement joins TRBV10-3 to TRBJ2-5; D is perhaps TRBD2 (7 bases). The CDR3 has 16 residues. The ends were cut back, 3 bases at V and 0 bases at J, with 14 bases in the middle. Germline CDR1 and CDR2: ENHRY and SYGVKD.

The chain joins TRBV3-1 (or the pseudogene TRBV3-2) to TRBJ1-1, with no clear D. Germline V lookup: CDR1 LGHDT, CDR2 YNNKEL (reference sequence). This CDR3 has 13 amino acids. The V end lost 1 base, the J end lost 3 bases, and 6 bases lay between the germline ends. CDR3 in amino acids: CASSQAGYTEAFF. DNA of the CDR3: TGTGCCAGCAGCCAAGCCGGATACACTGAAGCTTTCTTT.

The rearrangement uses TRBV9 and TRBJ2-1, with 8 bases fitting TRBD1. The CDR3 consists of 15 residues. Germline V CDR1 and CDR2: SGDLS, YYNGEE. V was clipped by 4 bases and J by 5 bases; unmatched bases: 8. The CDR3 reads CASSLFGQGDNEQFF. The CDR3 region has the DNA TGTGCCAGCAGCCTTTTTGGACAGGGAGACAATGAGCAGTTCTTC. The whole variable domain, remainder taken from reference TRBV9 and TRBJ2-1, is DSGVTQTPKHLITATGQRVTLRCSPRSGDLSVYWYQQSLDQGLQFLIQYYNGEERAKGNILERFSAQQFPDLHSELNLSSLELGDSALYFCASSLFGQGDNEQFFGPGTRLTVL.